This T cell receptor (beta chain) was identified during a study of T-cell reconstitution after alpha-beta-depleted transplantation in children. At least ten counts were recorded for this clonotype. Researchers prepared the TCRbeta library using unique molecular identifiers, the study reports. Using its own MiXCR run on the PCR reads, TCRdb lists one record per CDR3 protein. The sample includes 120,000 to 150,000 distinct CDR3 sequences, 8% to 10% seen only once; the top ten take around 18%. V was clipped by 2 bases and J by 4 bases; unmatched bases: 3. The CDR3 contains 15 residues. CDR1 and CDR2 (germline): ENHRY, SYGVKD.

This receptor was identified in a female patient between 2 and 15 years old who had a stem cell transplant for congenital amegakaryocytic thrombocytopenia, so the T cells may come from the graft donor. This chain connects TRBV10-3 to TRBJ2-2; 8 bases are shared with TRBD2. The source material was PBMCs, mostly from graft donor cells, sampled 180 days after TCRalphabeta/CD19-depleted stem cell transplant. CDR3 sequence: CAISENSGATGELFF. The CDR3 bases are TGTGCCATCAGTGAGAATAGCGGGGCCACCGGGGAGCTGTTTTTT.